The clone carrying this TCR beta chain was seen a single time. Its target is not known. The entry originates in a study of CD8+ T cells in alopecia areata. Collected material from alopecia areata patients comprised lesional scalp punch biopsies and peripheral blood. cDNA reverse transcribed from extracted RNA served as the sequencing template. This table comes from immunoSEQ multiplex PCR, and its TCRdb copy is limited to in-frame clones, with some not included. Seen here are more than 200,000 clones, about two thirds observed once, and the top ten hold under 1.5%. The CDR3 is made up of 16 amino acids. Deletions cut 6 bases from V and 0 bases from J, with 15 bases between. Germline V lookup: CDR1 LNHDA, CDR2 SQIVND (reference sequence). Points from the study as a whole: An increase in clonality over normal scalp was evident in lesional scalp, especially alopecia totalis/universalis. Scalp repertoires also include resident alphabeta T cells from normal skin.

This clonotype was obtained from a human donor with alopecia areata. The chain recombines TRBV19 with TRBJ2-4, with D possibly matching TRBD1 (6 bases). The input for sequencing was CD4+ T cells sorted from blood, taken at week 0. The DNA for the CDR3 is TGTGCCAGTAGCCCCTTACAGGGCTTAGCCAAAAACATTCAGTACTTC. Its protein is CASSPLQGLAKNIQYF. Combining the CDR3 with reference TRBV19 and TRBJ2-4 gives the whole variable domain DGGITQSPKYLFRKEGQNVTLSCEQNLNHDAMYWYRQDPGQGLRLIYYSQIVNDFQKGDIAEGYSVSREKKESFPLTVTSAQKNPTAFYLCASSPLQGLAKNIQYFGAGTRLSVL.